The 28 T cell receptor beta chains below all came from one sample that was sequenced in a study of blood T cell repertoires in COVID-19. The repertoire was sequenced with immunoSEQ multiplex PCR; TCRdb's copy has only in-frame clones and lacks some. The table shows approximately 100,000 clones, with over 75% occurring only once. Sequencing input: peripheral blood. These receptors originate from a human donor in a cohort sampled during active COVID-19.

Here the CDR3 reads CASSQDGTAQETQYF. Here the CDR3 DNA reads TGCGCCAGCAGCCAAGACGGGACAGCCCAAGAGACCCAGTACTTC. V is TRBV4-1 and J is TRBJ2-5; 7 bases fit TRBD1. This CDR3 has 15 residues. Germline CDR1 reads MGHRA; CDR2 reads YSYEKL. V lost 0 bases to trimming and J lost 1 base; unmatched junction nucleotides: 2.

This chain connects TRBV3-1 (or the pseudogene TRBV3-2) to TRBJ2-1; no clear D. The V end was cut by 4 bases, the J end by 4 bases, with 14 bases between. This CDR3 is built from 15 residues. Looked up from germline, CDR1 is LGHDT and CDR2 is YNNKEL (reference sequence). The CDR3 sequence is CASSRSGQSYNEQFF. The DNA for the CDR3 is TGTGCCAGCAGCCGCTCTGGGCAGAGTTACAATGAGCAGTTCTTC.

In DNA, the CDR3 is TGTGCCAGCAGCTTAGGGGCAGTTCAAGAGACCCAGTACTTC. This gives the protein CASSLGAVQETQYF. The chain carries TRBV7-8 and TRBJ2-5; D not resolved. Deletions cut 1 base from V and 2 bases from J, with 8 bases between. The germline V gene encodes CDR1 SGHVS and CDR2 FQNEAQ. CDR3 length: 14 amino acids.

Here the CDR3 reads CASSIGFGGSGEQYF. Written as DNA, the CDR3 is TGTGCCAGTAGTATAGGGTTCGGGGGGTCGGGCGAGCAGTACTTC. The rearrangement links TRBV19 to TRBJ2-7; 7 bases map to TRBD2. Germline CDR1 reads LNHDA; CDR2 reads SQIVND (reference sequence). CDR3 length: 15 amino acids. V trimming: 1 base; J trimming: 6 bases; junction bases outside the gene matches: 9.

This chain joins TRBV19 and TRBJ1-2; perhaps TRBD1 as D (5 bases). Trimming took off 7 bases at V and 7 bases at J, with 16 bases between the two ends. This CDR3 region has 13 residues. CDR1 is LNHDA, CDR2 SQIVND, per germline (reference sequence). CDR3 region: CASTVEGASGYTF. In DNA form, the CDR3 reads TGTGCCAGTACCGTTGAAGGGGCTAGTGGCTACACCTTC.

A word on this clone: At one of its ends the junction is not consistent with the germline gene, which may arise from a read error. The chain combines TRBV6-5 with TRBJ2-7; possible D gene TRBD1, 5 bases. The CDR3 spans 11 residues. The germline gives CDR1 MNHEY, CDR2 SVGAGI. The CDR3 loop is CASSPNRFPDF. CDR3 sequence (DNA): TGTGCCAGCAGTCCCAACAGGTTTCCGGACTTC.

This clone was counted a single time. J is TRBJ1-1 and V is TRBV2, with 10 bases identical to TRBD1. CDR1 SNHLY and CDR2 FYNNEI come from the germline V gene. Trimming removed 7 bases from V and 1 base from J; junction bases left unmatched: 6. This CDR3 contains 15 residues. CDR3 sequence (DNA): TGTGCCAGCATTGTGGACAGGGGGGAGAACACTGAAGCTTTCTTT. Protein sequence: CASIVDRGENTEAFF.

The CDR3 bases are TGTGCCAGCAGTTTAAGATCAGAGCGGGGGGGAACCTACGAGCAGTACTTC. This gives the protein CASSLRSERGGTYEQYF. The chain has TRBV28 and TRBJ2-7; 10 positions agree with TRBD2. Per germline, CDR1 MDHEN and CDR2 SYDVKM. The CDR3 has 17 amino acids. V trimming: 2 bases; J trimming: 2 bases; junction bases outside the gene matches: 9.

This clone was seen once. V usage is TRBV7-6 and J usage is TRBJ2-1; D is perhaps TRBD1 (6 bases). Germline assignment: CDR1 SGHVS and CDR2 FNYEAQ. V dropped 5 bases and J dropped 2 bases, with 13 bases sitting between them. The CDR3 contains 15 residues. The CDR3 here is CASSPRQATYNEQFF. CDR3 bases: TGTGCCAGCAGCCCACGACAGGCGACCTACAATGAGCAGTTCTTC.

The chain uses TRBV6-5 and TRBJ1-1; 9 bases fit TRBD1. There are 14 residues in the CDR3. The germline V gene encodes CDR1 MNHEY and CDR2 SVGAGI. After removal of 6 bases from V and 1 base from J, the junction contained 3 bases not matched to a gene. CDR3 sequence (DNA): TGTGCCAGCAGGCGGACAGGGGCGAACACTGAAGCTTTCTTT. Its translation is CASRRTGANTEAFF.

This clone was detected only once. The CDR3 protein is CASSSLWTSGRASEQFF. CDR3 nucleotide sequence: TGTGCCAGCAGCTCCCTGTGGACTAGCGGGAGGGCTAGTGAGCAGTTCTTC. J is TRBJ2-1 and V is TRBV7-6; 15 bases line up with TRBD2. The V segment lost 4 bases and the J segment 9 bases; nucleotides outside the gene matches: 10. CDR1 is SGHVS and CDR2 is FNYEAQ in the germline V gene. CDR3 length: 17 amino acids. The whole variable domain, remainder taken from reference TRBV7-6 and TRBJ2-1, is GAGVSQSPRYKVTKRGQDVALRCDPISGHVSLYWYRQALGQGPEFLTYFNYEAQQDKSGLPNDRFSAERPEGSISTLTIQRTEQRDSAMYRCASSSLWTSGRASEQFFGPGTRLTVL.

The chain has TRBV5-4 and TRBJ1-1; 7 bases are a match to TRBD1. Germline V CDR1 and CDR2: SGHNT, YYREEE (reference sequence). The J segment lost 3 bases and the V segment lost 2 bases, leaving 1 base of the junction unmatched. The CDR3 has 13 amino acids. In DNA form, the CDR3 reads TGTGCCAGCAGCTTCGACAGGGACACTGAAGCTTTCTTT. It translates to CASSFDRDTEAFF.

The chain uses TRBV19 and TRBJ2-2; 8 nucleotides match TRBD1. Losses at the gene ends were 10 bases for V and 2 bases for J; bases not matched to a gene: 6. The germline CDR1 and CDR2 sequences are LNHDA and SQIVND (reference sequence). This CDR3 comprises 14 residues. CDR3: CATTTGANTGELFF. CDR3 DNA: TGTGCCACCACGACAGGGGCAAACACCGGGGAGCTGTTTTTT.

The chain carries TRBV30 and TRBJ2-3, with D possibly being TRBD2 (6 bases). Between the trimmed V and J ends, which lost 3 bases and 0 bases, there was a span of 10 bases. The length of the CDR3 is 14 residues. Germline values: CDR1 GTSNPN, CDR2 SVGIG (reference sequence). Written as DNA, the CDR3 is TGTGCCTGGAGCCCAGGGACTAGCACAGATACGCAGTATTTT. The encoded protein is CAWSPGTSTDTQYF.

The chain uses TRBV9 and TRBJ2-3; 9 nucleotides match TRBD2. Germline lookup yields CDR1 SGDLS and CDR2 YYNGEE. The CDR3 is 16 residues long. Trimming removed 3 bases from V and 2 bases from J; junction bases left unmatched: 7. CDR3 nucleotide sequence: TGTGCCAGCAGCGCATCTAGCGGGACCTACACAGATACGCAGTATTTT. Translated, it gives CASSASSGTYTDTQYF.

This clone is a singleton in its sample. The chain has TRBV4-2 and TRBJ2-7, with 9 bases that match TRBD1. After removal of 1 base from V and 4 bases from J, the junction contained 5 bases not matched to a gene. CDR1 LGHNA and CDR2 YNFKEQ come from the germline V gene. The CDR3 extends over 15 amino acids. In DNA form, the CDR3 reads TGTGCCAGCAGCCAAGTCGGGACAGGGTTGTACGAGCAGTACTTC. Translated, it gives CASSQVGTGLYEQYF.

The CDR3 DNA sequence: TGTGCCAGTAGTATGGCCCTTATCGACTACACCTTC. Translating gives CASSMALIDYTF. The gene calls are TRBV19 and TRBJ1-2; D is unresolved. Trimming left V 3 bases short and J 10 bases short, with 12 bases between. Germline V lookup: CDR1 LNHDA, CDR2 SQIVND (reference sequence). The CDR3 extends over 12 amino acids.

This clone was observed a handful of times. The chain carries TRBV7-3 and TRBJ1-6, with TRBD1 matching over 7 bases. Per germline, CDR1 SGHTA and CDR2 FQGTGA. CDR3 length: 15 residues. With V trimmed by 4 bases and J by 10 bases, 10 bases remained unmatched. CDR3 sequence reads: CASSSRAQGLSPLHF. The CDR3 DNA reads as TGTGCCAGCAGCTCCCGAGCACAGGGGCTCTCACCCCTCCACTTT.

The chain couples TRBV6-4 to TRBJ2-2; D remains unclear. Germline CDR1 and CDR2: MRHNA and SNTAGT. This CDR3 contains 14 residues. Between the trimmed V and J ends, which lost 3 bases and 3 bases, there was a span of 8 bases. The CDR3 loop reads CASSERLDTGELFF. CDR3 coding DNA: TGTGCCAGCAGTGAACGCCTAGACACCGGGGAGCTGTTTTTT.

Written as DNA, the CDR3 is TGTGCCAGCGGGAGGTCGGTATCGGGGGCCAACGTCCTGACTTTC. It is translated as CASGRSVSGANVLTF. The chain has TRBV6-5 and TRBJ2-6; the D gene is possibly TRBD2 (6 bases). The V gene's germline CDR1 is MNHEY and CDR2 SVGAGI. V lost 8 bases and J 4 bases, leaving 15 bases between the germline ends. The CDR3 contains 15 residues.

CDR3 coding DNA: TGTGCCAGCAGCGTAGGGGGGGTGGAGCAGTTCTTC. Its translation: CASSVGGVEQFF. The chain combines TRBV9 with TRBJ2-1, with D tentatively TRBD2 (6 bases). In germline, CDR1 is SGDLS, CDR2 YYNGEE. Trimming pared 0 bases from V and 10 bases from J, leaving 8 bases between. The CDR3 totals 12 residues. Full variable domain (remainder filled in from reference TRBV9 and TRBJ2-1): DSGVTQTPKHLITATGQRVTLRCSPRSGDLSVYWYQQSLDQGLQFLIQYYNGEERAKGNILERFSAQQFPDLHSELNLSSLELGDSALYFCASSVGGVEQFFGPGTRLTVL.

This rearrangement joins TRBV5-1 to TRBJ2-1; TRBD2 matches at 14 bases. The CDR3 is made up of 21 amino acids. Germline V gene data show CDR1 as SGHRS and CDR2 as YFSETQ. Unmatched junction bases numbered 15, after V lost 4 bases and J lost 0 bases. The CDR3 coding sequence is TGCGCCAGCAGCCGTACCCCCACCGGGACTAGCGGGAGACTCTCCTACAATGAGCAGTTCTTC. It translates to CASSRTPTGTSGRLSYNEQFF.

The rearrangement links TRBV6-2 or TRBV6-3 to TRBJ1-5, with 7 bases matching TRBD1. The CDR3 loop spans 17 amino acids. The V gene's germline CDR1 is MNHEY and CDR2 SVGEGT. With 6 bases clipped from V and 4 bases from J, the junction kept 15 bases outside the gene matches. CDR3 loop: CASSPITRTGDNQPQHF. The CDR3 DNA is TGTGCCAGCAGCCCTATCACCAGGACAGGAGATAATCAGCCCCAGCATTTT.

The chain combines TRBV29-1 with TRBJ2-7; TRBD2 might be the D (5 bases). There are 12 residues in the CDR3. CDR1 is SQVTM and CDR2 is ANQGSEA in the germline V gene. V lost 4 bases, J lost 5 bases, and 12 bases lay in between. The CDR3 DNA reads TGCAGCGTTGTCGGGATTTCGCACGAGCAGTACTTC. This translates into CSVVGISHEQYF.

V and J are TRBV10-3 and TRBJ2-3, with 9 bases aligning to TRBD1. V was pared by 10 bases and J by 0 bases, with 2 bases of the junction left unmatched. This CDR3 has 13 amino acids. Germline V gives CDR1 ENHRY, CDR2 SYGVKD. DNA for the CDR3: TGTGCCAGTGGGACAGGGAGCACAGATACGCAGTATTTT. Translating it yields CASGTGSTDTQYF.

CDR3 residues: CASSLGTGQTDTQYF. The CDR3 DNA reads as TGCGCCAGCAGCTTAGGGACTGGCCAAACAGATACGCAGTATTTT. The rearrangement links TRBV5-1 to TRBJ2-3, with a possible D match to TRBD2 (6 bases). V shed 2 bases and J shed 3 bases, with 13 bases lying between them. The CDR3 runs 15 residues. Germline CDR1 SGHRS, CDR2 YFSETQ.

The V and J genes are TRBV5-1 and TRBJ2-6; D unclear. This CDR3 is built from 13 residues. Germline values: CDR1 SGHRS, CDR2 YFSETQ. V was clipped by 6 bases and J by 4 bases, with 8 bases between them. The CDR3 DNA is TGCGCCAGCAAGGAGCCCGGGGCCAACGTCCTGACTTTC. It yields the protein CASKEPGANVLTF.

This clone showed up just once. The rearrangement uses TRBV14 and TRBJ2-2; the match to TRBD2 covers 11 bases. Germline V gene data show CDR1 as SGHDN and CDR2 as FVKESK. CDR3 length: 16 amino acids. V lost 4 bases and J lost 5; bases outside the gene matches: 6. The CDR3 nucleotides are TGTGCCAGCAGCCCACTAGCGGGAGTGCTAACCGGGGAGCTGTTTTTT. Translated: CASSPLAGVLTGELFF. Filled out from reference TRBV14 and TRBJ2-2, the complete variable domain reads EAGVTQFPSHSVIEKGQTVTLRCDPISGHDNLYWYRRVMGKEIKFLLHFVKESKQDESGMPNNRFLAERTGGTYSTLKVQPAELEDSGVYFCASSPLAGVLTGELFFGEGSRLTVL.